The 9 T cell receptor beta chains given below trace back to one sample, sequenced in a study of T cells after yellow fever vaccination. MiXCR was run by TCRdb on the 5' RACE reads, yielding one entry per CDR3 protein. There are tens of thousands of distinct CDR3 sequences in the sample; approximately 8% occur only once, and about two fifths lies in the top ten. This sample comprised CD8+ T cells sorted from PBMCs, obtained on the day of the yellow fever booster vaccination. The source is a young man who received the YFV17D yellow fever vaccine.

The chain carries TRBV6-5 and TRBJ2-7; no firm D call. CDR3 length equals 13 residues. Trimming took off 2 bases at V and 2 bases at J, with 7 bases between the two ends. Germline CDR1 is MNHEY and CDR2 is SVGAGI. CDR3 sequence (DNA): TGTGCCAGCAGTTACGGAGAGACCTACGAGCAGTACTTC. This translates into CASSYGETYEQYF.

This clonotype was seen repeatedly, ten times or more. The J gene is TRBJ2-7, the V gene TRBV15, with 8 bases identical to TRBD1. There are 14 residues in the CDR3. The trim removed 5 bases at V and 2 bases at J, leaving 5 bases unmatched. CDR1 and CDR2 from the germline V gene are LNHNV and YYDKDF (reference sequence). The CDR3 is CATSGQGIPYEQYF. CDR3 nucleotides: TGTGCCACCAGCGGACAGGGTATTCCCTACGAGCAGTACTTC.

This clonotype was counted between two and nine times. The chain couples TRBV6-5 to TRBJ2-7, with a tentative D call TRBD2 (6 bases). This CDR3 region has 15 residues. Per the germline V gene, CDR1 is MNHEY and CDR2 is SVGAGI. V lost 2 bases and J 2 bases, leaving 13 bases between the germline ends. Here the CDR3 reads CASSYGWDLAYEQYF. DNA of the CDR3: TGTGCCAGCAGTTACGGATGGGACTTGGCCTACGAGCAGTACTTC.

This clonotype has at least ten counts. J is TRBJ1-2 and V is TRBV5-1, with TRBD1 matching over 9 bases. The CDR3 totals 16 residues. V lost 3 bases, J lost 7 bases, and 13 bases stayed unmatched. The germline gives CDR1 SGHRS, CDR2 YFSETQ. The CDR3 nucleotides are TGCGCCAGCAGCTCATATGGCAGGGACAGGGTACTTGGCTACACCTTC. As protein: CASSSYGRDRVLGYTF.

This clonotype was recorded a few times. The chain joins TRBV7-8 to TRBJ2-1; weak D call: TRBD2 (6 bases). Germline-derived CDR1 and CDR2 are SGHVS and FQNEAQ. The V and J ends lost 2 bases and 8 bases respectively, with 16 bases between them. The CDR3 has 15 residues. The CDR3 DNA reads TGTGCCAGCAGCTTAAGGATAGCGGACCGCGATGAGCAGTTCTTC. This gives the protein CASSLRIADRDEQFF.

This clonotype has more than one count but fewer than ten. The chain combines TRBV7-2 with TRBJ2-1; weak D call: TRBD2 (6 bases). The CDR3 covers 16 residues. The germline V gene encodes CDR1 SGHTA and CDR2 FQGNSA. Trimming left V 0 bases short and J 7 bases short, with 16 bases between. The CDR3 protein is CASSLAWGEVGNEQFF. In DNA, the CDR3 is TGTGCCAGCAGCTTAGCGTGGGGGGAGGTCGGAAATGAGCAGTTCTTC.

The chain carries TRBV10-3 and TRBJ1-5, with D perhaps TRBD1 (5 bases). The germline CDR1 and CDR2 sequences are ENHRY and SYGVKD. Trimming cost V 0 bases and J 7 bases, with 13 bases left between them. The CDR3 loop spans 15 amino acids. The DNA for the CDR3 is TGTGCCATCAGTGAGTCGACGGGGCCGGGGCAGCCCCAGCATTTT. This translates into CAISESTGPGQPQHF.

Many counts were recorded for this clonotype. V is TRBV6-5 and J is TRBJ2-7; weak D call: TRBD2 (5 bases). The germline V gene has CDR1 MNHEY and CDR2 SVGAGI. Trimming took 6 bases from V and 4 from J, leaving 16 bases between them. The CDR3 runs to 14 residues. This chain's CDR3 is CASRLGLGSYEQYF. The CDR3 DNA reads TGTGCCAGCAGATTAGGACTGGGTTCGTACGAGCAGTACTTC.

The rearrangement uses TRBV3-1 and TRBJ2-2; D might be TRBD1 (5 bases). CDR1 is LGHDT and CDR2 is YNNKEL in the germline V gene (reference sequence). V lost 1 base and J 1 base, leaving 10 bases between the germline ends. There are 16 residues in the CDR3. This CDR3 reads CASSQAVGVNTGELFF. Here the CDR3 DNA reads TGTGCCAGCAGCCAAGCGGTAGGGGTGAACACCGGGGAGCTGTTTTTT. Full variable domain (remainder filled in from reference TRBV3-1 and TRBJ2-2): DTAVSQTPKYLVTQMGNDKSIKCEQNLGHDTMYWYKQDSKKFLKIMFSYNNKELIINETVPNRFSPKSPDKAHLNLHINSLELGDSAVYFCASSQAVGVNTGELFFGEGSRLTVL.